This TCR beta chain was captured by sequencing in a study of blood T cell repertoires in COVID-19. Background on the study: Sites across the United States, Italy and Spain contributed samples from acute and convalescent COVID-19. T cells, B-cell-depleted T cells, or PBMCs provided the cDNA or gDNA that served as material.

Per the germline V gene, CDR1 is SGHKS and CDR2 is YYEKEE (reference sequence). The CDR3 sequence is 14 residues long. Trimming removed 2 bases from V and 1 base from J, with 9 bases in between. Original processing notes: Amplified reference gene primers provided the basis for estimating nucleated cell counts. Method: immunoSEQ multiplex PCR; TCRdb's copy keeps in-frame clones and lacks some. That table gives V, J and clone size, and the DNA gave D and trimming. The table records about 99,000 clones, about 89% of them present only once. Sequencing used peripheral blood. V gene TRBV5-5 combines with J gene TRBJ1-1; D is unclear. This clonotype was obtained from a human donor in a cohort sampled during active COVID-19. DNA for the CDR3: TGTGCCAGCAGCTTTGAGGGTAAGAACACTGAAGCTTTCTTT. Protein sequence: CASSFEGKNTEAFF.